A selection of T cell receptor beta chains follows, all from one sample in a study of T cell responses to AZD1222 COVID-19 vaccine. Here immunoSEQ multiplex PCR was the method, and the copy in TCRdb shows in-frame clones only, minus some. The sample includes around 58,000 clones, roughly 90% of them seen just once. Here the sequenced sample was peripheral blood, taken 28 days after the second AZD1222 dose. The source of these receptors is an adult who received the AZD1222 COVID-19 vaccine. Both conserved end residues are part of each CDR3.

TRBJ1-6	15	TRBV5-4	CASSFSGALNSPLHF
TRBJ1-6	16	TRBV19	CASSIEGQQLYSPLHF
TRBJ2-7	19	TRBV6-1	CASSELGQGWIKRPDEQYF
TRBJ2-7	15	TRBV5-4	CASSLGQVGSYEQYF
TRBJ2-2	16	TRBV3-1/TRBV3-2	CASRTAAYKNTGELFF
TRBJ1-2	14	TRBV28	CASSFLGNSYGYTF
TRBJ2-7	14	TRBV11-3	CASSSAGGIYEQYF
TRBJ1-6	15	TRBV7-2	CASSVTSSYNSPLHF
TRBJ2-1	15	TRBV5-1	CASSDPLVSFDEQFF
TRBJ2-2	17	TRBV10-1	CARPPGQFIGDTGELFF
TRBJ1-2	14	TRBV29-1	CSVSTGASLRDYTF
TRBJ2-5	14	TRBV14	CASSSNRGQETQYF
TRBJ2-3	14	TRBV9	CASSELLRTDTQYF
TRBJ2-7	15	TRBV4-1	CASSSKASGPYEQYF
TRBJ1-2	16	TRBV4-1	CASSLQPGQGNYGYTF
TRBJ2-7	15	TRBV4-2	CASSQDETSGYEQYF
TRBJ1-5	14	TRBV6-5	CASSTQGYNQPQHF
TRBJ2-1	16	TRBV2	CASRLQGTSGSDEQFF
TRBJ2-3	15	TRBV5-6	CASSLTGTGTDTQYF
TRBJ2-5	13	TRBV6-5	CASRDSGKETQYF
TRBJ2-1	15	TRBV9	CASSPGTSSYNEQFF
TRBJ1-3	19	TRBV7-9	CASSLGDRDFTVSGNTIYF
TRBJ2-7	14	TRBV19	CASSVYRAAYEQYF
TRBJ2-2	15	TRBV19	CASSRTSGRTGELFF
TRBJ2-1	16	TRBV15	CATSRAGASGGDEQFF
TRBJ1-4	15	TRBV5-1	CASSISGTGREKLFF
TRBJ2-1	16	TRBV29-1	CSVEGRGQGKLNEQFF
TRBJ1-1	16	TRBV3-1/TRBV3-2	CASSHHGTGGNTEAFF
TRBJ2-5	16	TRBV5-1	CASSFPGSGKGETQYF
TRBJ2-7	16	TRBV27	CASSPQTGGGSYEQYF
TRBJ2-1	18	TRBV5-8	CASSLLVAGVSSYNEQFF
TRBJ2-2	16	TRBV7-9	CASTELSGKGTGELFF
TRBJ2-1	16	TRBV24-1	CATSDSVAGRYNEQFF
TRBJ2-7	17	TRBV24-1	CATSDPASSGNPYEQYF
TRBJ1-2	14	TRBV3-1/TRBV3-2	CASSQVGSSYGYTF
TRBJ2-2	15	TRBV2	CASKFSYANTGELFF
TRBJ2-7	17	TRBV29-1	CSVEGWTGTSGTYEQYF
TRBJ2-2	14	TRBV6-5	CATRLAGETGELFF
TRBJ2-5	14	TRBV7-8	CASSLGRDQETQYF
TRBJ1-6	13	TRBV19	CASSIGADSPLHF
TRBJ2-7	15	TRBV28	CASSFQGGAWYEQYF
TRBJ1-3	14	TRBV5-1	CASSSDTAGNTIYF
TRBJ2-5	15	TRBV30	CAWNSVGGRSETQYF
TRBJ2-7	16	TRBV6-2/TRBV6-3	CASSYFGSGSENEQYF
TRBJ2-1	15	TRBV7-9	CASSQKSGRSNEQFF